The rows below give T cell receptor beta chains drawn from one sample of a study of cytomegalovirus exposure and HLA in healthy donors. Assay used: immunoSEQ multiplex PCR; TCRdb lists only in-frame clones, some missing. Counted here are 150,000 to 200,000 clones, roughly 80% occurring once; the ten biggest clones make up about 1.5%. Sequencing was done on a sample of PBMCs. Receptors were obtained from a male donor in good health and CMV-seronegative. CDR3s include the opening cysteine and the closing phenylalanine or tryptophan. D genes are given only for firm matches. Clone size is stated in some rows and not others, as once, few, many or a class when expanded.

d_call	v_call	j_call	clone_size	cdr3_aa	cdr3_nt
TRBD1	TRBV2	TRBJ2-1	.	CASSSQGARDEQFF	TGTGCCAGCTCCTCCCAGGGGGCGCGAGATGAGCAGTTCTTC
TRBD2	TRBV30	TRBJ2-3	.	CASGLAGGTDTQYF	TGTGCTTCGGGACTAGCGGGCGGCACAGATACGCAGTATTTT
TRBD2	TRBV6-4	TRBJ2-3	few	CASSELAGPQGTQYF	TGTGCCAGCAGTGAACTAGCGGGCCCTCAAGGCACGCAGTATTTT
.	TRBV6-6	TRBJ2-7	.	CAHPTETYEQYF	TGTGCCCATCCGACAGAAACCTACGAGCAGTACTTC
TRBD1	TRBV27	TRBJ1-3	.	CASSTSGTGAGNTIYF	TGTGCCAGCAGTACCTCCGGGACAGGGGCTGGAAACACCATATATTTT
TRBD2	TRBV18	TRBJ2-7	.	CASSPPPGGGEQYF	TGTGCCAGCTCACCACCCCCGGGAGGGGGCGAGCAGTACTTC
.	TRBV20-1	TRBJ2-5	.	CSPLRQGVQYF	TGCAGTCCCCTAAGGCAGGGCGTCCAGTACTTC
.	TRBV7-2	TRBJ1-5	.	CASSPGTNNQPQHF	TGTGCCAGCAGCCCCGGGACAAATAATCAGCCCCAGCATTTT
TRBD2	TRBV5-1	TRBJ2-3	.	CASSPGTSGDTQYF	TGCGCCAGCAGCCCAGGGACTAGCGGAGATACGCAGTATTTT
TRBD1	TRBV6-1	TRBJ1-5	.	CASSENRGPQPQHF	TGTGCCAGCAGTGAAAACAGGGGGCCTCAGCCCCAGCATTTT
TRBD1	TRBV6-6	TRBJ1-2	.	CASSDGTGGVQGYTF	TGTGCCAGCAGTGACGGGACAGGGGGCGTTCAAGGCTACACCTTC
.	TRBV30	TRBJ1-1	.	CAWRTRGGNTEAFF	TGTGCCTGGAGGACAAGAGGGGGGAACACTGAAGCTTTCTTT
.	TRBV11-3	TRBJ2-7	once	CASSLTHSYEQYF	TGTGCCAGCAGCTTAACTCACTCCTACGAGCAGTACTTC
.	TRBV6-1	TRBJ1-6	.	CASRLTGGNSPLHF	TGTGCCAGCAGGCTGACAGGAGGTAATTCACCCCTCCACTTT
TRBD1	TRBV28	TRBJ2-2	.	CATATGGHNTGELFF	TGTGCCACCGCAACAGGGGGCCATAACACCGGGGAGCTGTTTTTT
.	TRBV9	TRBJ2-6	once	CASSVQGFSGANVLTF	TGTGCCAGCAGCGTTCAGGGATTCTCTGGGGCCAACGTCCTGACTTTC
.	TRBV11-2	TRBJ1-1	.	CASSSRAGVEAFF	TGTGCCAGCAGCTCAAGGGCAGGGGTCGAAGCTTTCTTT
.	TRBV29-1	TRBJ1-2	.	CSVERPQDGYTF	TGCAGCGTTGAAAGGCCCCAGGATGGCTACACCTTC
TRBD2	TRBV7-6	TRBJ2-3	.	CASSLLGTSGGTSTDTQYF	TGTGCCAGCAGCTTACTTGGGACTAGCGGGGGGACTAGCACAGATACGCAGTATTTT
TRBD2	TRBV11-3	TRBJ2-1	.	CASSMISGGHNEQFF	TGTGCCAGCAGCATGATAAGCGGGGGCCACAATGAGCAGTTCTTC
TRBD1	TRBV6-1	TRBJ1-1	.	CASGTQGGVTEAFF	TGTGCCAGCGGGACACAGGGGGGGGTCACTGAAGCTTTCTTT
TRBD1	TRBV4-1	TRBJ2-6	.	CASGGTGPTTGGANVLTF	TGCGCCAGCGGAGGGACAGGGCCAACGACGGGAGGGGCCAACGTCCTGACTTTC
.	TRBV5-4	TRBJ1-2	.	CASSITGTNYGYTF	TGTGCCAGCAGTATAACAGGGACTAACTATGGCTACACCTTC
.	TRBV30	TRBJ2-7	.	CAWSRQAYEQYF	TGTGCCTGGAGTAGACAGGCCTACGAGCAGTACTTC
TRBD2	TRBV4-2	TRBJ2-5	.	CASSQGTGGIQETQYF	TGTGCCAGCAGCCAAGGAACGGGGGGGATACAAGAGACCCAGTACTTC
.	TRBV5-4	TRBJ2-7	.	CASSLVGARSYEQYF	TGTGCCAGCAGCTTAGTCGGTGCGAGGTCCTACGAGCAGTACTTC
.	TRBV15	TRBJ1-1	.	CATSKTVNTEAFF	TGTGCCACCAGCAAGACAGTAAACACTGAAGCTTTCTTT
TRBD1	TRBV5-1	TRBJ2-1	.	CASSLRTGDNEQFF	TGCGCCAGCAGCCTCCGGACAGGGGACAATGAGCAGTTCTTC
.	TRBV4-2	TRBJ1-1	.	CASSQDGDINTEAFF	TGTGCCAGCAGCCAAGACGGCGACATCAACACTGAAGCTTTCTTT
TRBD2	TRBV19	TRBJ2-3	few	CASSYSRLAGMSTDTQYF	TGTGCCAGTAGCTACTCGAGACTAGCGGGTATGTCCACAGATACGCAGTATTTT
TRBD2	TRBV28	TRBJ2-2	.	CASSTASGGAGELFF	TGTGCCAGCAGTACTGCTAGCGGGGGGGCCGGGGAGCTGTTTTTT
TRBD1	TRBV7-9	TRBJ2-2	.	CASSQTGVGELFF	TGTGCCAGCAGCCAAACAGGGGTCGGGGAGCTGTTTTTT
TRBD1	TRBV5-4	TRBJ2-5	.	CASSLGTGTGTETQYF	TGTGCCAGCAGCTTGGGGACCGGGACAGGGACGGAGACCCAGTACTTC
.	TRBV20-1	TRBJ2-7	.	CSARDRDEQYF	TGCAGTGCTAGAGATCGGGACGAGCAGTACTTC
.	TRBV7-9	TRBJ1-2	.	CASSYREDGYTF	TGTGCCAGCAGTTACAGGGAAGATGGCTACACCTTC
.	TRBV5-6	TRBJ1-2	.	CASSLNAGAEGYTF	TGTGCCAGCAGCTTGAACGCGGGGGCGGAAGGCTACACCTTC
.	TRBV7-9	TRBJ2-5	few	CASSLVRDRETQYF	TGTGCCAGCAGCTTAGTCAGGGATCGAGAGACCCAGTACTTC
TRBD2	TRBV19	TRBJ2-2	.	CASRTSGSNTGELFF	TGTGCCAGTAGGACTAGCGGATCGAACACCGGGGAGCTGTTTTTT
TRBD1	TRBV10-3	TRBJ1-6	.	CAISDRGRMNNSPLHF	TGTGCCATCAGTGACAGGGGGCGTATGAATAATTCACCCCTCCACTTT
TRBD2	TRBV5-6	TRBJ2-7	.	CASSPTGTSGSYEQYF	TGTGCCAGCAGCCCGACCGGGACTAGCGGTTCCTACGAGCAGTACTTC
.	TRBV6-5	TRBJ1-1	few	CASSYEDTEAFF	TGTGCCAGCAGTTACGAGGACACTGAAGCTTTCTTT
.	TRBV5-5	TRBJ1-5	.	CASSKAGGNQPQHF	TGTGCCAGCAGCAAGGCAGGGGGCAATCAGCCCCAGCATTTT
TRBD2	TRBV6-1	TRBJ2-5	.	CASKELAGGQETQYF	TGTGCCAGCAAAGAACTAGCGGGAGGCCAAGAGACCCAGTACTTC
.	TRBV19	TRBJ2-7	.	CASSKGRYEQYF	TGTGCCAGTAGTAAGGGGCGCTACGAGCAGTACTTC
.	TRBV19	TRBJ1-2	.	CASSIGIRRDGYTF	TGTGCCAGTAGTATAGGAATCAGGAGGGATGGCTACACCTTC
TRBD2	TRBV19	TRBJ2-2	once	CASSTWVSGSVIPGELFF	TGTGCCAGTAGTACCTGGGTTAGCGGGAGCGTCATCCCCGGGGAGCTGTTTTTT
TRBD2	TRBV6-5	TRBJ2-5	.	CASSSGLAVVTQYF	TGTGCCAGCAGTTCGGGACTAGCGGTGGTGACCCAGTACTTC
TRBD1	TRBV6-1	TRBJ1-5	.	CATQSGQYNQPQHF	TGTGCCACCCAGTCGGGACAGTACAATCAGCCCCAGCATTTT
TRBD1	TRBV5-5	TRBJ2-7	.	CASSSTGTGGHEQYF	TGTGCCAGCAGCTCGACCGGGACAGGGGGCCACGAGCAGTACTTC
.	TRBV6-5	TRBJ2-3	once	CASSDSRSTDTQYF	TGTGCCAGCAGCGACTCACGAAGCACAGATACGCAGTATTTT
.	TRBV21-1	TRBJ2-2	few	CASNGGEDTGELFF	TGTGCCAGCAATGGCGGGGAGGACACCGGGGAGCTGTTTTTT
TRBD1	TRBV6-5	TRBJ2-7	few	CASSLGQGYEQYF	TGTGCCAGCAGTTTGGGACAGGGGTACGAGCAGTACTTC
TRBD1	TRBV6-1	TRBJ1-1	once	CASNGQGGITEAFF	TGTGCCAGCAACGGACAGGGGGGGATCACTGAAGCTTTCTTT
.	TRBV9	TRBJ2-1	.	CASSDRFGSSYNEQFF	TGTGCCAGCAGCGATCGCTTCGGGAGCTCCTACAATGAGCAGTTCTTC